This passage covers 23 T cell receptor beta chains from one sample sequenced in a study of T cells in Graves' hyperthyroidism and ophthalmopathy. The investigators amplified TCR beta CDR3 regions from RNA transcripts. A set of HTBI primers served as the primers for a first-round RT-PCR of the TCR CDR3. One entry per CDR3 protein, called by TCRdb with MiXCR from the multiplex PCR reads. Here the sample spans around 300,000 distinct CDR3 sequences, about an eighth being singletons. Specimen: blood. The source of these receptors is a woman in her 40s with Graves' hyperthyroidism.

This clonotype was detected a few times. J is TRBJ2-7 and V is TRBV14, with TRBD2 matching 14 bases. This CDR3 is 17 amino acids long. Germline CDR1 is SGHDN and CDR2 is FVKESK. The J segment lost 4 bases and the V segment lost 4 bases, leaving 9 bases of the junction unmatched. Here the CDR3 reads CASSPGLAGVPWYEQYF. The CDR3, as DNA: TGTGCCAGCAGCCCGGGACTAGCGGGAGTGCCGTGGTACGAGCAGTACTTC.

A few counts support this clonotype. This rearrangement joins TRBV6-2 or TRBV6-3 to TRBJ1-4; maybe TRBD1 (5 bases). The CDR3 consists of 14 residues. Trimming cost V 2 bases and J 12 bases, with 16 bases left between them. Per germline, CDR1 MNHEY and CDR2 SVGEGT. CDR3: CASSYRTTYGELFF. CDR3 nucleotide sequence: TGTGCCAGCAGTTACCGGACAACTTACGGTGAACTGTTTTTT.

This clonotype came up many times. This chain joins TRBV24-1 and TRBJ1-5, with 11 bases lining up with TRBD1. V shed 6 bases, J shed 6 bases, and the junction held 6 bases outside the gene matches. The V gene's germline CDR1 is KGHDR and CDR2 SFDVKD. The CDR3 has 15 amino acids. The CDR3 DNA reads TGTGCCACCAGTCCACGGACAGGGGGCTTTCAGCCCCAGCATTTT. This translates into CATSPRTGGFQPQHF.

This clonotype was seen repeatedly, ten times or more. The CDR3 nucleotides read TGTGCCAGCAGTGGTAAACAGGTTACCGGGGAGCTGTTTTTT. Translating it yields CASSGKQVTGELFF. The chain employs TRBV2 and TRBJ2-2, with D maybe TRBD1 (5 bases). V lost 4 bases and J 5 bases, leaving 11 bases between the germline ends. CDR1 is SNHLY, CDR2 FYNNEI, per germline. The length of the CDR3 is 14 residues.

The V call is TRBV11-2, the J call TRBJ1-3; 7 bases map to TRBD1. The CDR3 loop spans 15 amino acids. Germline CDR1 and CDR2: SGHAT and FQNNGV. The V segment lost 4 bases and the J segment 1 base; nucleotides outside the gene matches: 4. CDR3 in DNA: TGTGCCAGCAGCTCTCGACAGGGATCTGGAAACACCATATATTTT. Translating it yields CASSSRQGSGNTIYF.

The chain couples TRBV15 to TRBJ2-6; no firm D call. CDR1 is LNHNV, CDR2 YYDKDF, per germline (reference sequence). Trimming pared 4 bases from V and 5 bases from J, leaving 12 bases between. The CDR3 has 15 residues. The CDR3 DNA sequence: TGTGCCACCAGCAAAAGTGCGGTACGGGCCAACGTCCTGACTTTC. Protein: CATSKSAVRANVLTF.

This clonotype has at least ten counts. The rearrangement joins TRBV12-3 or TRBV12-4 to TRBJ1-4; 7 bases align to TRBD1. The CDR3 is 14 amino acids. CDR3 in DNA: TGTGCTAGCTTATTGGGACAGAGTAATGAAAAACTGTTTTTT. Protein sequence: CASLLGQSNEKLFF.

This clonotype was recorded at least ten times. The chain couples TRBV7-8 to TRBJ1-2; a possible D gene is TRBD1 (5 bases). Germline lookup yields CDR1 SGHVS and CDR2 FQNEAQ. With 1 base removed from V and 5 bases from J, the gap between germline ends came to 8 bases. This CDR3 contains 13 residues. CDR3 sequence reads: CASSLGPGYGYTF. CDR3 bases: TGTGCCAGCAGCTTAGGGCCAGGGTATGGCTACACCTTC.

This clonotype occurred many times. The gene calls are TRBV12-3 or TRBV12-4 and TRBJ1-1; 8 nucleotides agree with TRBD1. CDR3 length: 14 residues. V shed 3 bases, J shed 4 bases, and the junction held 4 bases outside the gene matches. The CDR3 loop reads CASSFRTGSTEAFF. CDR3 coding DNA: TGTGCCAGCAGTTTTAGGACAGGGTCCACTGAAGCTTTCTTT.

This clonotype was found a few times. The J gene is TRBJ1-4, the V gene TRBV4-1, with D tentatively TRBD1 (5 bases). The CDR3 is made up of 16 amino acids. Trimming cost V 1 base and J 8 bases, with 17 bases left between them. Germline CDR1 MGHRA, CDR2 YSYEKL. CDR3 nucleotide sequence: TGCGCCAGCAGCCAAGGCCCGATCAGGGCGGGAGAAAAACTGTTTTTT. Encoded protein: CASSQGPIRAGEKLFF.

This clonotype was counted ten times or more. The rearrangement links TRBV6-1 to TRBJ2-3; D not resolved. V lost 6 bases, J lost 0 bases, and 7 bases lay in between. The CDR3 contains 13 residues. The germline V gene has CDR1 MNHNS and CDR2 SASEGT. CDR3 nucleotide sequence: TGTGCCAGCAGGCGAACTAGCACAGATACGCAGTATTTT. Its translation is CASRRTSTDTQYF.

This clonotype has at least ten counts. The chain carries TRBV12-3 or TRBV12-4 and TRBJ2-3; no definite D call. V was cut by 3 bases and J by 0 bases, with 7 bases left in between. There are 14 residues in the CDR3. In DNA form, the CDR3 reads TGTGCCAGCAGTTTCCCTTCTAGCACAGATACGCAGTATTTT. This sequence encodes CASSFPSSTDTQYF.

There are many counts of this clonotype. This chain links TRBV4-1 with TRBJ1-2; 7 bases match TRBD1. The CDR3 has 14 amino acids. V lost 4 bases to trimming and J lost 2 bases; unmatched junction nucleotides: 4. Germline V CDR1 and CDR2: MGHRA, YSYEKL. The CDR3 protein is CASSPTGANYGYTF. DNA of the CDR3: TGCGCCAGCAGCCCCACAGGGGCGAACTATGGCTACACCTTC.

This clonotype has only a few counts. This chain connects TRBV3-1 to TRBJ2-5; TRBD2 agrees at 8 bases. V shed 4 bases, J shed 5 bases, and the junction held 0 bases outside the gene matches. The CDR3 has 12 residues. Germline loops: CDR1 LGHDT, CDR2 YNNKEL (reference sequence). The CDR3 loop reads CASSRLAETQYF. DNA of the CDR3: TGTGCCAGCAGCCGACTAGCGGAGACCCAGTACTTC.

Only a few counts were recorded for this clonotype. The chain has TRBV6-2 or TRBV6-3 and TRBJ2-1; 9 bases match TRBD2. Looked up from germline, CDR1 is MNHEY and CDR2 is SVGEGT. The CDR3 sequence is 15 residues long. V shed 0 bases and J 9 bases; nucleotides not matched to a gene: 6. The CDR3 coding sequence is TGTGCCAGCAGTTACTCAGGCGGGAGGGTGGGTGAGCAGTTCTTC. Its protein product is CASSYSGGRVGEQFF.

This clonotype was seen at least ten times. The chain is built from TRBV5-6 and TRBJ2-3; 8 bases agree with TRBD2. The CDR3 has 16 amino acids. Germline V gene data show CDR1 as SGHDT and CDR2 as YYEEEE. V was pared by 0 bases and J by 2 bases, with 5 bases of the junction left unmatched. The CDR3 coding sequence is TGTGCCAGCAGCTTGGCCGTAGCGGGACTCACAGATACGCAGTATTTT. It specifies CASSLAVAGLTDTQYF.

The V and J genes are TRBV14 and TRBJ1-1, with D unresolved. V was shortened by 0 bases and J by 3 bases, with 5 bases between the two germline ends. This CDR3 region has 13 residues. The V gene's germline CDR1 is SGHDN and CDR2 FVKESK. This CDR3 is CASSQDRHTEAFF. The CDR3 DNA is TGTGCCAGCAGCCAAGATCGACACACTGAAGCTTTCTTT.

There are many counts of this clonotype. This sequence joins TRBV2 and TRBJ2-1, with TRBD2 as a possible D gene (6 bases). The germline V gene has CDR1 SNHLY and CDR2 FYNNEI. The CDR3 runs 14 residues. Trimming shortened V by 1 base and J by 6 bases, and 10 bases separated the two germline ends. The CDR3 reads CASSEGDSGNEQFF. The CDR3 region has the DNA TGTGCCAGCAGTGAAGGAGATAGCGGCAATGAGCAGTTCTTC. Looking up the rest from reference TRBV2 and TRBJ2-1 gives the full variable domain: EPEVTQTPSHQVTQMGQEVILRCVPISNHLYFYWYRQILGQKVEFLVSFYNNEISEKSEIFDDQFSVERPDGSNFTLKIRSTKLEDSAMYFCASSEGDSGNEQFFGPGTRLTVL.

The chain combines TRBV5-8 with TRBJ2-2, with TRBD1 matching 7 bases. This CDR3 spans 16 amino acids. The V segment lost 3 bases and the J segment 3 bases; nucleotides outside the gene matches: 8. Germline V lookup: CDR1 SGHTS, CDR2 YDEGEE. CDR3 bases: TGTGCCAGCAGCTCTGGAATAGGGGGCGACACCGGGGAGCTGTTTTTT. It specifies CASSSGIGGDTGELFF. The full variable domain, in which reference TRBV5-8 and TRBJ2-2 provide the parts outside the CDR3, is EAGVTQSPTHLIKTRGQQATLRCSPISGHTSVYWYQQALGLGLQFLLWYDEGEERNRGNFPPRFSGRQFPNYSSELNVNALELEDSALYLCASSSGIGGDTGELFFGEGSRLTVL.

This clonotype was picked up a small number of times. The V call is TRBV18, the J call TRBJ2-7; weak D call: TRBD1 (5 bases). Trimming took off 3 bases at V and 2 bases at J, with 14 bases between the two ends. The CDR3 consists of 15 residues. Germline CDR1 is KGHSH and CDR2 is LQKENI. CDR3 amino acids: CASSPGAGYPYEQYF. The CDR3, as DNA: TGTGCCAGCTCACCTGGGGCAGGGTATCCCTACGAGCAGTACTTC.

This clonotype was seen at least ten times. The chain uses TRBV20-1 and TRBJ2-1; D might be TRBD2 (6 bases). Trimming removed 0 bases at V and 6 bases at J, with 15 bases between. Germline lookup yields CDR1 DFQATT and CDR2 SNEGSKA (reference sequence). The CDR3 consists of 15 residues. The CDR3 protein is CSARDRSKEGNEQFF. The DNA for the CDR3 is TGCAGTGCTAGAGATCGGTCCAAGGAGGGCAATGAGCAGTTCTTC.

This clonotype has at least ten counts. The V gene is TRBV19, the J gene TRBJ2-7; possible D gene TRBD2, 5 bases. Trimming shortened V by 4 bases and J by 3 bases, and 13 bases separated the two germline ends. The germline CDR1 and CDR2 sequences are LNHDA and SQIVND (reference sequence). The CDR3 has 14 amino acids. In nucleotides, the CDR3 is TGTGCCAGTAGTAGCGCGGGTGGCGACTACGAGCAGTACTTC. Translated, it gives CASSSAGGDYEQYF.

This clonotype has a handful of counts. This chain joins TRBV6-1 and TRBJ2-4, with D maybe TRBD2 (6 bases). Germline V CDR1 and CDR2: MNHNS, SASEGT. V was trimmed by 8 bases and J by 3 bases, leaving 14 bases between them. The CDR3 consists of 14 residues. Here the CDR3 reads CASGEVGVKNIQYF. The CDR3 DNA reads TGTGCCAGCGGGGAGGTGGGAGTCAAAAACATTCAGTACTTC.